These 23 T cell receptor beta chains were sequenced from one sample in a study of immune evolution from preneoplasia to lung adenocarcinoma. Sequenced by immunoSEQ multiplex PCR; TCRdb stores in-frame clones only, minus some. The profile shows about 8,800 clones, over 65% of them singletons. The sequenced sample was FFPE lung adenocarcinoma in situ tissue. The source is a person aged 55 to 79 with lung adenocarcinoma.

In its sample, this clone was seen a few times. CDR3 sequence: CASSPTRGSYNEQFF. CDR3 nucleotides: TGTGCCAGCAGTCCGACTAGAGGCTCCTACAATGAGCAGTTCTTC. This chain connects TRBV6-4 to TRBJ2-1; D perhaps matches TRBD2 (6 bases). The V gene lost 5 bases and the J gene lost 0 bases, with 11 bases spanning the gap. This CDR3 spans 15 amino acids. CDR1 and CDR2 (germline): MRHNA, SNTAGT.

This chain links TRBV7-2 with TRBJ1-4; a possible D gene is TRBD1 (6 bases). The CDR3 runs to 15 residues. The germline CDR1 and CDR2 sequences are SGHTA and FQGNSA. V gave up 4 bases and J gave up 3 bases, with 12 bases separating them. As DNA, the CDR3 is TGTGCCAGCAGCTCCTGGACAGAAGCTAATGAAAAACTGTTTTTT. It specifies CASSSWTEANEKLFF.

The chain carries TRBV7-9 and TRBJ1-5; D is uncertain. V was shortened by 5 bases and J by 3 bases, with 17 bases between the two germline ends. The CDR3 is made up of 16 amino acids. In germline, CDR1 is SEHNR, CDR2 FQNEAQ (reference sequence). CDR3 protein: CASSTTRRGINQPQHF. The DNA of the CDR3 is TGTGCCAGCAGCACCACAAGACGCGGGATCAATCAGCCCCAGCATTTT.

V and J are TRBV5-4 and TRBJ2-3; D uncertain. Trimming removed 0 bases at V and 2 bases at J, with 10 bases between. The germline CDR1 and CDR2 sequences are SGHNT and YYREEE (reference sequence). The CDR3 totals 15 residues. CDR3 residues: CASSLVGPNTDTQYF. The CDR3 coding sequence is TGTGCCAGCAGCTTGGTAGGGCCGAACACAGATACGCAGTATTTT.

This chain connects TRBV18 to TRBJ2-3; D remains ambiguous. The CDR3 totals 15 residues. The V end was cut by 1 base, the J end by 0 bases, with 8 bases between. The germline gives CDR1 KGHSH, CDR2 LQKENI. CDR3 in amino acids: CASSPQGISTDTQYF. The CDR3 DNA sequence: TGTGCCAGCTCACCACAGGGCATCAGCACAGATACGCAGTATTTT.

The genes are TRBV7-3 and TRBJ2-3; 11 nucleotides agree with TRBD2. The V gene's germline CDR1 is SGHTA and CDR2 FQGTGA. The CDR3 has 13 amino acids. V trimming: 9 bases; J trimming: 1 base; junction bases outside the gene matches: 0. DNA of the CDR3: TGTGCCAGACTAGCGGGGGGCACAGATACGCAGTATTTT. It encodes CARLAGGTDTQYF.

This rearrangement joins TRBV4-2 to TRBJ1-4; D is uncertain. With 0 bases removed from V and 1 base from J, the gap between germline ends came to 6 bases. Germline CDR1 is LGHNA and CDR2 is YNFKEQ. This CDR3 spans 15 amino acids. The DNA of the CDR3 is TGTGCCAGCAGCCAAGATGGGTTAACTAATGAAAAACTGTTTTTT. The encoded protein is CASSQDGLTNEKLFF.

This chain joins TRBV10-3 and TRBJ1-1, with 7 bases fitting TRBD1. The V gene's germline CDR1 is ENHRY and CDR2 SYGVKD. Trimming cost V 6 bases and J 2 bases; bases outside gene matches: 6. The CDR3 sequence is 14 residues long. CDR3 DNA sequence: TGTGCCATCAGACCAGGGGGGATTAACACTGAAGCTTTCTTT. This gives the protein CAIRPGGINTEAFF.

This clone has more than one count but fewer than ten. CDR3 nucleotide sequence: TGCGCCAGCAGCCTCGGGACAAACCGGGACACTGAAGCTTTCTTT. This encodes CASSLGTNRDTEAFF. The genes are TRBV4-1 and TRBJ1-1; a weak D match, TRBD1 (6 bases). The ends were cut back, 4 bases at V and 3 bases at J, with 15 bases in the middle. This CDR3 spans 15 amino acids. Germline assignment: CDR1 MGHRA and CDR2 YSYEKL.

This clone was seen more than once but under ten times. This sequence joins TRBV5-4 and TRBJ1-3, with D uncertain. The CDR3 covers 14 residues. Trimming left V 1 base short and J 6 bases short, with 11 bases between. Germline V gives CDR1 SGHNT, CDR2 YYREEE (reference sequence). The CDR3 loop reads CASSLRGFKNTIYF. CDR3 nucleotides: TGTGCCAGCAGCTTGCGTGGGTTCAAAAACACCATATATTTT.

This chain links TRBV11-2 with TRBJ1-4, with D possibly being TRBD1 (5 bases). Trimming stripped 0 bases from V and 5 bases from J, with 10 bases between. This CDR3 is 15 amino acids long. Germline-derived CDR1 and CDR2 are SGHAT and FQNNGV. The CDR3 DNA sequence: TGTGCCAGCAGCTTAGAGGGGGGGTCAAATGAAAAACTGTTTTTT. This gives the protein CASSLEGGSNEKLFF.

The chain has TRBV28 and TRBJ1-6; D uncertain. This CDR3 is 14 amino acids long. Germline lookup yields CDR1 MDHEN and CDR2 SYDVKM. V was cut by 5 bases and J by 4 bases, with 9 bases left in between. CDR3 sequence (DNA): TGTGCCAGCAGTAGCAGCGTGTATAATTCACCCCTCCACTTT. It yields the protein CASSSSVYNSPLHF.

This chain's CDR3 is CASSKRGPYEQYF. The CDR3 coding sequence is TGTGCCAGCAGCAAGAGGGGGCCATACGAGCAGTACTTC. This chain joins TRBV21-1 and TRBJ2-7; the table assigns TRBD1, which was not confirmed against the DNA. TRBV21-1 is assigned pseudogene status. CDR3 length: 13 amino acids.

This chain uses TRBV4-3 with TRBJ2-6; D gene ambiguous. The CDR3 sequence is 17 residues long. The germline V gene encodes CDR1 LGHNA and CDR2 YSLEER. The V end lost 0 bases, the J end lost 0 bases, and 9 bases lay between the germline ends. The CDR3 spells CASSQDLSLSGANVLTF. Here the CDR3 DNA reads TGCGCCAGCAGCCAAGATCTAAGCCTCTCTGGGGCCAACGTCCTGACTTTC.

This clone was counted only a few times. The V gene is TRBV7-3, the J gene TRBJ2-1; TRBD2 is a possible D gene (7 bases). Between the trimmed V and J ends, which lost 5 bases and 10 bases, there was a span of 21 bases. The germline gives CDR1 SGHTA, CDR2 FQGTGA. This CDR3 comprises 15 residues. In DNA form, the CDR3 reads TGTGCCAGCAGCCCGACCGGGGGGCCCATAAAGGAGCAGTTCTTC. Its protein product is CASSPTGGPIKEQFF.

This chain uses TRBV9 with TRBJ2-5; D may correspond to TRBD1 or TRBD2 (5 bases each). The germline V and J ends were trimmed by 0 bases and 2 bases, with 17 bases remaining between them. CDR1 is SGDLS and CDR2 is YYNGEE in the germline V gene. This CDR3 region has 17 residues. The CDR3 DNA is TGTGCCAGCAGCGTAGGGGACCTAAAAAGAACTCAAGAGACCCAGTACTTC. This sequence encodes CASSVGDLKRTQETQYF.

The rearrangement links TRBV15 to TRBJ2-7; 7 bases map to TRBD1. The CDR3 is 14 residues long. V shed 3 bases and J 2 bases; nucleotides not matched to a gene: 4. CDR1 LNHNV and CDR2 YYDKDF come from the germline V gene (reference sequence). Here the CDR3 reads CATSRGTATYEQYF. CDR3 DNA: TGTGCCACCAGCAGGGGGACAGCCACCTACGAGCAGTACTTC.

The chain combines TRBV9 with TRBJ2-7; 11 bases line up with TRBD1. Per the germline V gene, CDR1 is SGDLS and CDR2 is YYNGEE. V lost 0 bases to trimming and J lost 9 bases; unmatched junction nucleotides: 5. This CDR3 is built from 14 residues. CDR3 region: CASSVAGQGAVQYF. CDR3 in DNA: TGTGCCAGCAGCGTAGCCGGACAGGGGGCAGTGCAGTACTTC.

This chain connects TRBV4-1 to TRBJ2-2; TRBD1 matches at 8 bases. Germline lookup yields CDR1 MGHRA and CDR2 YSYEKL. This CDR3 has 17 amino acids. Trimming removed 0 bases from V and 0 bases from J; junction bases left unmatched: 3. The DNA for the CDR3 is TGCGCCAGCAGCCAAGACCCGACAGGGGCGAACACCGGGGAGCTGTTTTTT. Its translation is CASSQDPTGANTGELFF.

The V and J genes are TRBV28 and TRBJ2-5, with D hard to call. Germline V gives CDR1 MDHEN, CDR2 SYDVKM. CDR3 length: 13 residues. Trimming removed 7 bases at V and 2 bases at J, with 11 bases between. In DNA form, the CDR3 reads TGTGCCAGCAACCCCACCACTCAAGAGACCCAGTACTTC. Translation: CASNPTTQETQYF.

V and J are TRBV30 and TRBJ2-7; D perhaps matches TRBD2 (5 bases). The CDR3 is 12 amino acids. V was pared by 4 bases and J by 3 bases, with 10 bases between. Germline V gene data show CDR1 as GTSNPN and CDR2 as SVGIG (reference sequence). The CDR3 coding sequence is TGTGCCTGGACTCGGGATTTCTACGAGCAGTACTTC. It translates to CAWTRDFYEQYF.

There are a few counts of this clone. The chain recombines TRBV6-5 with TRBJ2-5, with a tentative D call TRBD2 (5 bases). The germline V gene encodes CDR1 MNHEY and CDR2 SVGAGI. The V and J ends lost 6 bases and 0 bases respectively, with 8 bases between them. This CDR3 has 13 amino acids. CDR3 amino acids: CASRVTNQETQYF. In nucleotides, the CDR3 is TGTGCCAGCAGGGTGACTAACCAAGAGACCCAGTACTTC.

The genes are TRBV19 and TRBJ1-4, with D perhaps matching TRBD1 (5 bases). CDR3 length equals 15 residues. Germline loops: CDR1 LNHDA, CDR2 SQIVND (reference sequence). Trimming shortened V by 6 bases and J by 4 bases, and 15 bases separated the two germline ends. The CDR3 sequence is CASRGLGGFNEKLFF. CDR3 sequence (DNA): TGTGCCAGTAGGGGACTCGGAGGTTTTAATGAAAAACTGTTTTTT.